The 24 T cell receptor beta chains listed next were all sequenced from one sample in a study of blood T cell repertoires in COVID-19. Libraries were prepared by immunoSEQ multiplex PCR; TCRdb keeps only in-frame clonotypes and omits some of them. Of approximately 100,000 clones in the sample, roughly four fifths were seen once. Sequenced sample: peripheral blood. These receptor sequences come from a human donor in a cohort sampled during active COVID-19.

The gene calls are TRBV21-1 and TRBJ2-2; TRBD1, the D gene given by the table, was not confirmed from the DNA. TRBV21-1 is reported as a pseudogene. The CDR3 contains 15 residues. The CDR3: CASNPPDREGGELFF. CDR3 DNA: TGTGCCAGCAACCCACCGGACAGGGAGGGCGGGGAGCTGTTTTTT.

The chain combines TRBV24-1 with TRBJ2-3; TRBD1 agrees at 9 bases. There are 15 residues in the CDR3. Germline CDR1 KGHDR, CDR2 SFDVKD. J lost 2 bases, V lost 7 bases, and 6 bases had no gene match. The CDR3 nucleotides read TGTGCCACCAGCCCCGGGACAGGGCTCACAGATACGCAGTATTTT. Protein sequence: CATSPGTGLTDTQYF.

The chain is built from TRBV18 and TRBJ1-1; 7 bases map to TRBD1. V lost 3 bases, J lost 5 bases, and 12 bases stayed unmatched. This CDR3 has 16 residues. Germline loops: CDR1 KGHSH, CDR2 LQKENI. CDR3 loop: CASSPAADRVTTEAFF. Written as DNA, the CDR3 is TGTGCCAGCTCACCCGCCGCCGACAGGGTCACGACTGAAGCTTTCTTT.

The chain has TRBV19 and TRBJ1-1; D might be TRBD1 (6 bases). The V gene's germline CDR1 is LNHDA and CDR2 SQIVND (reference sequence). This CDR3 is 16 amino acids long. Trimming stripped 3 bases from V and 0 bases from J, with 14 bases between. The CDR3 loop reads CASSIWAGAMNTEAFF. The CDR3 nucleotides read TGTGCCAGTAGTATTTGGGCAGGGGCCATGAACACTGAAGCTTTCTTT.

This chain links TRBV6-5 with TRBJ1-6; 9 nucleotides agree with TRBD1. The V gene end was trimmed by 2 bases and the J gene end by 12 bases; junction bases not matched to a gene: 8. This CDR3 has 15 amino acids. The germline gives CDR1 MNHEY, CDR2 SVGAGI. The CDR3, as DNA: TGTGCCAGCAGTTACACGCCGGGACAGGGACAACCCCTCCACTTT. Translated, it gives CASSYTPGQGQPLHF.

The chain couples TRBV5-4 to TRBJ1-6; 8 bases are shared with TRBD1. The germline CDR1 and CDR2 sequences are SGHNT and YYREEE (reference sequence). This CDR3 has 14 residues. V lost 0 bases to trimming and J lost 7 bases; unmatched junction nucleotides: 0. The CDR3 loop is CASSLGTGNSPLHF. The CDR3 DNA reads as TGTGCCAGCAGCTTGGGGACAGGGAATTCACCCCTCCACTTT. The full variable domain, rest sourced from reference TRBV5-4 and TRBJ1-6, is ETGVTQSPTHLIKTRGQQVTLRCSSQSGHNTVSWYQQALGQGPQFIFQYYREEENGRGNFPPRFSGLQFPNYSSELNVNALELDDSALYLCASSLGTGNSPLHFGNGTRLTVT.

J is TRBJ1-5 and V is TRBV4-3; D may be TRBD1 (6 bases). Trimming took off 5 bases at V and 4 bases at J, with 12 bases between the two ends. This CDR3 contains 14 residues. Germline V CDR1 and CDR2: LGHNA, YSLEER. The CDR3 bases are TGCGCCAGCAGCAGGGGGGGAACTAATCAGCCCCAGCATTTT. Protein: CASSRGGTNQPQHF.

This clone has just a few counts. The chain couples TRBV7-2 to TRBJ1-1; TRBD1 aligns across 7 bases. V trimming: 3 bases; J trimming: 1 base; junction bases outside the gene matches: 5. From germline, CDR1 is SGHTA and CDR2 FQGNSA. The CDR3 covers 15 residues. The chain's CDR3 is CASSLTGIGNTEAFF. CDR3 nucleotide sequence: TGTGCCAGCAGCTTGACAGGGATCGGGAACACTGAAGCTTTCTTT.

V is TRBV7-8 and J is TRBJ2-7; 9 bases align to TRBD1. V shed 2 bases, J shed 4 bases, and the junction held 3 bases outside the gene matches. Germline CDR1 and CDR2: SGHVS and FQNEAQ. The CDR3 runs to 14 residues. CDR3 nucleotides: TGTGCCAGCAGCTTAATGGGACAGGGTTACGAGCAGTACTTC. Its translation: CASSLMGQGYEQYF. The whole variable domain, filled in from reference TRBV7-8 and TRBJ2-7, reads GAGVSQSPRYKVAKRGQDVALRCDPISGHVSLFWYQQALGQGPEFLTYFQNEAQLDKSGLPSDRFFAERPEGSVSTLKIQRTQQEDSAVYLCASSLMGQGYEQYFGPGTRLTVT.

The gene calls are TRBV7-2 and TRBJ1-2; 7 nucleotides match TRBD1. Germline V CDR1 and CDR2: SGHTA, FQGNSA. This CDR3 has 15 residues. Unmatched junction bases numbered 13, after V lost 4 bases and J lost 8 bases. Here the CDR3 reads CASSSNRGTLSGYTF. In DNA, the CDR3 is TGTGCCAGCAGCTCCAACAGGGGAACGCTAAGCGGCTACACCTTC.

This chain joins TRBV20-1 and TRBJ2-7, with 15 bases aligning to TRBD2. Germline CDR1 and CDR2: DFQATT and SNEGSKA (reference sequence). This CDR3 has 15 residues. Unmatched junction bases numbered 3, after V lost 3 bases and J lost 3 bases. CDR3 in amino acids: CSASGTSGGYYEQYF. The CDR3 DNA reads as TGCAGTGCTAGTGGGACTAGCGGGGGGTACTACGAGCAGTACTTC.

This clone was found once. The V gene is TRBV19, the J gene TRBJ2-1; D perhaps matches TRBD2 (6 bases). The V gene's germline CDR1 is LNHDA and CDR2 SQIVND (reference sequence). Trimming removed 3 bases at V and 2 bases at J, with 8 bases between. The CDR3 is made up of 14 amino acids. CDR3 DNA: TGTGCCAGTAGTATGGGGAGGACCTACAATGAGCAGTTCTTC. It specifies CASSMGRTYNEQFF.

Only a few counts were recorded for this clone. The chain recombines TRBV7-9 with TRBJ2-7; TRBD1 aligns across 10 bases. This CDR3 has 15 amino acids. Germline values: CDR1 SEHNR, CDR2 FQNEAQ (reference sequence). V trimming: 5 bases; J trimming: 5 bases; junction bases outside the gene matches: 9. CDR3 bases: TGTGCCAGCAGCCAATACGGGACAGGGGTCCACGAGCAGTACTTC. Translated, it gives CASSQYGTGVHEQYF.

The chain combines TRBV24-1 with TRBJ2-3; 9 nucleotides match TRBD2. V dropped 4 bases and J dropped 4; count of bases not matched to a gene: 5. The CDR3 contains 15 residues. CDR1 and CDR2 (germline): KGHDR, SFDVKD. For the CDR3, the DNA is TGTGCCACCAGTGAAGGCGGGGGGGCATCAGATACGCAGTATTTT. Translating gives CATSEGGGASDTQYF.

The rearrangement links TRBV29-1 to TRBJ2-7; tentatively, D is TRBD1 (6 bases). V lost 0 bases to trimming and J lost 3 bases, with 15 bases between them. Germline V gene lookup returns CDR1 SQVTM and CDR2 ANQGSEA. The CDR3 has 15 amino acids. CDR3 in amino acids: CSVEDRGDTHYEQYF. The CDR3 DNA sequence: TGCAGCGTTGAAGACAGGGGCGATACCCACTACGAGCAGTACTTC.

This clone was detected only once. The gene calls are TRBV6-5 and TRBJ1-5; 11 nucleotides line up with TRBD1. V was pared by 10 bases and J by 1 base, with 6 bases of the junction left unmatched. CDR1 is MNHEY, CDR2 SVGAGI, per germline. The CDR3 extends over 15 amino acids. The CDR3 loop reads CATGTGGLSNQPQHF. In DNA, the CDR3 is TGTGCCACCGGGACAGGGGGTCTGAGCAATCAGCCCCAGCATTTT.

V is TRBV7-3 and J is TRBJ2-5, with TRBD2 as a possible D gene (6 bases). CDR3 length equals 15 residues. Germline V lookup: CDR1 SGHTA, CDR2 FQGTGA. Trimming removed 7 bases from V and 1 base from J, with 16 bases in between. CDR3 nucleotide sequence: TGTGCCAGCACCACAAGCGGCGGGGCCCAAGAGACCCAGTACTTC. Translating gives CASTTSGGAQETQYF.

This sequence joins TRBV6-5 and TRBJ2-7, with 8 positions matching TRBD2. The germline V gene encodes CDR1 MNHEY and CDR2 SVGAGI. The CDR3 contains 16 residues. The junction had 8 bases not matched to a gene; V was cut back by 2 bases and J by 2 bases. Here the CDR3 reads CASSYTPGGPPYEQYF. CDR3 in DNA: TGTGCCAGCAGTTACACGCCGGGAGGGCCCCCCTACGAGCAGTACTTC.

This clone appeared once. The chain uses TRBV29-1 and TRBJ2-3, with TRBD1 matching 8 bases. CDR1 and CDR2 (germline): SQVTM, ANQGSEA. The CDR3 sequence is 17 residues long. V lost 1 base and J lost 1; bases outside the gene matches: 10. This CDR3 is CSVEGGRGLIGTDTQYF. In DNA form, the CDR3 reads TGCAGCGTTGAAGGAGGCAGGGGGCTGATTGGCACAGATACGCAGTATTTT.

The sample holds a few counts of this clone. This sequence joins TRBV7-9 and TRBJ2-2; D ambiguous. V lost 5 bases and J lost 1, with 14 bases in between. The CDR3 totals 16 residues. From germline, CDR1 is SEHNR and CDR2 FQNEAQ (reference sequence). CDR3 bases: TGTGCCAGCAGCCTAGGGTTGAGCGAGAACACCGGGGAGCTGTTTTTT. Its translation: CASSLGLSENTGELFF.

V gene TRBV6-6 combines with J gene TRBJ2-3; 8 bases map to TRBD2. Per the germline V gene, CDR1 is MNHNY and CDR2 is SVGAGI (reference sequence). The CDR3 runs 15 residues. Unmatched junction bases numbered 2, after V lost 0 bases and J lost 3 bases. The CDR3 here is CASSYSAGGTDTQYF. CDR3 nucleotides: TGTGCCAGCAGTTACTCTGCGGGGGGAACAGATACGCAGTATTTT.

CDR3 region: CASSTGTGNTEAFF. The CDR3 nucleotides are TGTGCCAGCAGCACTGGGACAGGGAACACTGAAGCTTTCTTT. The chain uses TRBV6-5 and TRBJ1-1; 8 nucleotides agree with TRBD1. Trimming cost V 6 bases and J 1 base; bases outside gene matches: 4. CDR3 size: 14 residues. CDR1 MNHEY and CDR2 SVGAGI come from the germline V gene.

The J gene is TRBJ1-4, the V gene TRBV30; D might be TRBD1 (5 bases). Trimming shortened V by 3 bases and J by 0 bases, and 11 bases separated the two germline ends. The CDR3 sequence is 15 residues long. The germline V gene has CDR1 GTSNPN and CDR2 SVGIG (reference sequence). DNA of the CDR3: TGTGCCTGGAGCGATGGGGCAGCAACTAATGAAAAACTGTTTTTT. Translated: CAWSDGAATNEKLFF.

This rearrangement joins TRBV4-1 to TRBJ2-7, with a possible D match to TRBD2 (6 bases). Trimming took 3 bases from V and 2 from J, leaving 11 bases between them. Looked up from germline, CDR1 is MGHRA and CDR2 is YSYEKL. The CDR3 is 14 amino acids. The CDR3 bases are TGCGCCAGCAGCCAGGGACTTATCGCCTACGAGCAGTACTTC. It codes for CASSQGLIAYEQYF.